Each of the 29 T cell receptor beta chains below was sequenced from the same sample in a study of neurological immune-mediated disorders. TCRdb called the 5' RACE reads again in MiXCR, with one record for every CDR3 protein. The sample consists of around 79,000 distinct CDR3 sequences, 14% of them appearing once. The sample was PBMCs. The source is a woman between 50 and 59 years old in good health.

This clonotype showed up many times. The V call is TRBV27, the J call TRBJ2-6; the D gene is possibly TRBD1 (6 bases). Looked up from germline, CDR1 is MNHEY and CDR2 is SMNVEV (reference sequence). V lost 0 bases, J lost 0 bases, and 9 bases lay in between. The length of the CDR3 is 17 residues. The CDR3 spells CASSLSDRISGANVLTF. CDR3 in DNA: TGTGCCAGCAGTTTATCAGACAGGATCTCTGGGGCCAACGTCCTGACTTTC.

This clonotype was counted many times. This rearrangement joins TRBV5-1 to TRBJ2-1, with TRBD2 identical over 12 bases. Unmatched junction bases numbered 7, after V lost 0 bases and J lost 15 bases. The CDR3 loop spans 14 amino acids. Germline V gene lookup returns CDR1 SGHRS and CDR2 YFSETQ. The CDR3 loop reads CASSLATSGGPRFF. The CDR3 nucleotides read TGCGCCAGCAGCTTGGCGACTAGCGGGGGTCCTCGGTTCTTC.

This clonotype came up many times. V and J are TRBV28 and TRBJ2-3; no clear D. There are 15 residues in the CDR3. V dropped 6 bases and J dropped 7 bases, with 20 bases sitting between them. Germline CDR1 and CDR2: MDHEN and SYDVKM. The CDR3 sequence: CASSRGPPDDNTQYF. The CDR3 DNA reads as TGTGCCAGCAGCCGTGGACCGCCCGACGATAATACGCAGTATTTT. Variable domain in full (rest from reference TRBV28 and TRBJ2-3): DVKVTQSSRYLVKRTGEKVFLECVQDMDHENMFWYRQDPGLGLRLIYFSYDVKMKEKGDIPEGYSVSREKKERFSLILESASTNQTSMYLCASSRGPPDDNTQYFGPGTRLTVL.

This clonotype was seen many times. The rearrangement links TRBV10-3 to TRBJ1-2; D not resolved. This CDR3 has 15 residues. Looked up from germline, CDR1 is ENHRY and CDR2 is SYGVKD. The germline V and J ends were trimmed by 5 bases and 0 bases, with 13 bases remaining between them. The CDR3 sequence: CAISPRHEANYGYTF. The DNA of the CDR3 is TGTGCCATCAGTCCCCGACACGAAGCTAACTATGGCTACACCTTC.

This rearrangement joins TRBV20-1 to TRBJ2-5; D is unresolved. The J call may be incorrect, as the DNA end agrees better with TRBJ2-7. Germline assignment: CDR1 DFQATT and CDR2 SNEGSKA (reference sequence). This CDR3 is 12 amino acids long. CDR3 in amino acids: CSARALVYEQYF. The CDR3 DNA reads TGCAGTGCTAGGGCACTGGTCTACGAGCAGTACTTC.

At least ten counts were recorded for this clonotype. The genes are TRBV5-1 and TRBJ2-5, with TRBD2 matching 10 bases. Trimming at V came to 3 bases and at J to 5 bases, leaving 1 base not matched to a gene. The germline gives CDR1 SGHRS, CDR2 YFSETQ. This CDR3 comprises 13 residues. As DNA, the CDR3 is TGCGCCAGCAGCTGGACTAGCGGCGAGACCCAGTACTTC. Amino acid sequence: CASSWTSGETQYF.

This clonotype showed up many times. The chain has TRBV5-1 and TRBJ2-7, with 11 bases lining up with TRBD1. The CDR3 length is 14 residues. V dropped 5 bases and J dropped 3; count of bases not matched to a gene: 4. Germline V gene lookup returns CDR1 SGHRS and CDR2 YFSETQ. In nucleotides, the CDR3 is TGCGCCAGCAGGGCCGGGACAGGGGGCTACGAGCAGTACTTC. Its protein is CASRAGTGGYEQYF.

This clonotype was counted many times. CDR3 DNA sequence: TGCGCCAGCAGCTTGAAACTTGCACAAGAGACCCAGTACTTC. Its translation: CASSLKLAQETQYF. The V call is TRBV5-1, the J call TRBJ2-5, with D unresolved. Germline CDR1 SGHRS, CDR2 YFSETQ. The CDR3 runs 14 residues. Trimming took off 1 base at V and 2 bases at J, with 9 bases between the two ends.

This rearrangement joins TRBV5-1 to TRBJ2-7; TRBD2 agrees at 7 bases. The ends lost 2 bases at V and 2 bases at J; junction bases unmatched: 7. Germline CDR1 and CDR2: SGHRS and YFSETQ. This CDR3 has 15 amino acids. The CDR3 DNA reads TGCGCCAGCAGCTTCTTAGCGGGTAGGACCTACGAGCAGTACTTC. This sequence encodes CASSFLAGRTYEQYF.

This clonotype was seen repeatedly, ten times or more. The rearrangement uses TRBV15 and TRBJ2-1, with 12 bases aligning to TRBD2. Germline V gene sequence: CDR1 LNHNV, CDR2 YYDKDF (reference sequence). The CDR3 is 20 amino acids. Losses at the gene ends were 4 bases for V and 10 bases for J; bases not matched to a gene: 23. This CDR3 reads CATSTQPETSSGGVVGEQFF. CDR3 nucleotides: TGTGCCACCAGCACCCAACCTGAAACATCTAGCGGGGGGGTAGTGGGGGAGCAGTTCTTC.

This clonotype was seen ten or more times. The chain carries TRBV6-5 and TRBJ2-3, with 9 positions matching TRBD1. The CDR3 has 15 residues. Trimming cost V 5 bases and J 3 bases; bases outside gene matches: 6. Germline loops: CDR1 MNHEY, CDR2 SVGAGI. The CDR3 sequence: CASSNPDRGTDTQYF. The CDR3, as DNA: TGTGCCAGCAGTAACCCGGACAGGGGAACAGATACGCAGTATTTT.

This clonotype was seen only once. The chain is built from TRBV9 and TRBJ2-3; D not resolved. Germline V gene lookup returns CDR1 SGDLS and CDR2 YYNGEE. Trimming removed 2 bases at V and 1 base at J, with 8 bases between. The CDR3 contains 14 residues. The CDR3 sequence is CASSVLSRTDTQYF. The CDR3 DNA reads TGTGCCAGCAGCGTTCTTTCCCGCACAGATACGCAGTATTTT.

A note on this clonotype: Possible read error: a much larger clone is one base away. Without the conserved terminal phenylalanine or tryptophan, this CDR3 likely stems from a read error. This rearrangement joins TRBV3-1 to TRBJ2-7; no clear D. This CDR3 is built from 12 residues. Trimming stripped 5 bases from V and 4 bases from J, with 9 bases between. Per the germline V gene, CDR1 is LGHDT and CDR2 is YNNKEL (reference sequence). CDR3 sequence: CASSRVDYEQYY. The CDR3 region has the DNA TGTGCCAGCAGCAGGGTCGATTACGAGCAGTACTAC.

Many counts were recorded for this clonotype. The rearrangement links TRBV9 to TRBJ2-3; 8 bases fit TRBD2. The V and J ends lost 0 bases and 6 bases, in that order; junction bases with no gene match: 6. Germline assignment: CDR1 SGDLS and CDR2 YYNGEE. This CDR3 contains 15 residues. The CDR3 bases are TGTGCCAGCAGCGTAGACTCGGGAGGGCCGGATACGCAGTATTTT. The encoded protein is CASSVDSGGPDTQYF.

V gene TRBV24-1 combines with J gene TRBJ2-5; TRBD2 matches 8 bases. Per germline, CDR1 KGHDR and CDR2 SFDVKD. This CDR3 has 15 amino acids. V was clipped by 4 bases and J by 7 bases; unmatched bases: 10. The CDR3 region has the DNA TGTGCCACCAGTGACGGGCGGGAGGTCTCGGGGACCCAGTACTTC. Its protein product is CATSDGREVSGTQYF.

This clonotype was counted at least ten times. The CDR3 region has the DNA TGTGCCAGCAGCCGGGACAGGGTAACCTACGAGCAGTACTTC. Translating it yields CASSRDRVTYEQYF. J is TRBJ2-7 and V is TRBV7-2, with 9 bases aligning to TRBD1. Germline trimming cut 5 bases from V and 2 bases from J; bases unmatched to any gene: 4. The CDR3 extends over 14 amino acids. Germline CDR1 SGHTA, CDR2 FQGNSA.

The table lists this clonotype with many counts. The gene calls are TRBV5-1 and TRBJ2-3; tentatively, D is TRBD1 (6 bases). V lost 6 bases to trimming and J lost 0 bases, with 14 bases between them. Germline-derived CDR1 and CDR2 are SGHRS and YFSETQ. The CDR3 has 15 amino acids. The CDR3 loop is CASNKIQGSTDTQYF. CDR3 DNA sequence: TGCGCCAGCAACAAAATACAGGGTAGCACAGATACGCAGTATTTT. Supplemented by reference TRBV5-1 and TRBJ2-3, the full variable domain reads KAGVTQTPRYLIKTRGQQVTLSCSPISGHRSVSWYQQTPGQGLQFLFEYFSETQRNKGNFPGRFSGRQFSNSRSEMNVSTLELGDSALYLCASNKIQGSTDTQYFGPGTRLTVL.

At least ten counts were recorded for this clonotype. The genes are TRBV28 and TRBJ2-3, with 8 positions matching TRBD1. The J segment lost 0 bases and the V segment lost 4 bases, leaving 3 bases of the junction unmatched. Germline CDR1 is MDHEN and CDR2 is SYDVKM. The CDR3 contains 15 residues. The CDR3 loop is CASSWTGPSTDTQYF. In nucleotides, the CDR3 is TGTGCCAGCAGTTGGACAGGGCCTAGCACAGATACGCAGTATTTT.

This clonotype was counted at least ten times. The rearrangement links TRBV29-1 to TRBJ2-5; 11 bases map to TRBD1. In germline, CDR1 is SQVTM, CDR2 ANQGSEA. With 6 bases clipped from V and 5 bases from J, the junction kept 2 bases outside the gene matches. CDR3 length: 12 residues. CDR3 residues: CSVGQGVETQYF. DNA for the CDR3: TGCAGCGTGGGACAGGGGGTGGAGACCCAGTACTTC.

The V call is TRBV19, the J call TRBJ1-1; D may be TRBD1 (6 bases). CDR3 length: 13 amino acids. Trimming removed 9 bases from V and 4 bases from J, with 15 bases in between. The germline gives CDR1 LNHDA, CDR2 SQIVND (reference sequence). CDR3 protein: CASKQQGVTEAFF. CDR3 nucleotide sequence: TGTGCCAGCAAACAACAGGGTGTCACTGAAGCTTTCTTT.

CDR3 bases: TGTGCCAGCAGCCTCACGGGCCCCCGAGACGAGCAGTACTTC. Residues: CASSLTGPRDEQYF. The chain joins TRBV11-2 to TRBJ2-7; D unresolved. Germline V gene data show CDR1 as SGHAT and CDR2 as FQNNGV. The CDR3 extends over 14 amino acids. V was pared by 5 bases and J by 5 bases, with 16 bases between.

This clonotype was picked up many times. The CDR3 loop is CASTGQGAGANTGELFF. Here the CDR3 DNA reads TGCGCCAGCACTGGCCAGGGGGCTGGGGCGAACACCGGGGAGCTGTTTTTT. The rearrangement uses TRBV5-1 and TRBJ2-2, with 8 bases identical to TRBD1. V lost 6 bases to trimming and J lost 0 bases; unmatched junction nucleotides: 10. CDR3 size: 17 residues. Germline V CDR1 and CDR2: SGHRS, YFSETQ.

Comment on this clonotype: Given a much more abundant clone one base away, this may be a read error. The chain carries TRBV5-1 and TRBJ2-2; D may be TRBD2 (5 bases). Germline values: CDR1 SGHRS, CDR2 YFSETQ. The CDR3 contains 15 residues. The CDR3 DNA follows: TGCGCCAGCAGCTCTCTAGGACCGAGTACCGGGGAGCTGTGTTTT. Translated, it gives CASSSLGPSTGELCF.

This clonotype was counted at least ten times. V is TRBV28 and J is TRBJ1-2; 11 bases align to TRBD1. This CDR3 region has 16 residues. Germline CDR1 and CDR2: MDHEN and SYDVKM. V was pared by 4 bases and J by 8 bases, with 12 bases of the junction left unmatched. CDR3 region: CASSSPLGQGAAGYTF. The CDR3 coding sequence is TGTGCCAGCAGTTCCCCTCTTGGACAGGGGGCGGCGGGCTACACCTTC.

This clonotype was detected ten times or more. The genes are TRBV7-2 and TRBJ2-7; TRBD1 is a possible D gene (6 bases). Germline assignment: CDR1 SGHTA and CDR2 FQGNSA. Trimming stripped 6 bases from V and 3 bases from J, with 15 bases between. The length of the CDR3 is 14 residues. Here the CDR3 DNA reads TGTGCCAGCAGACAGGGAATCAGGGTCTACGAGCAGTACTTC. It translates to CASRQGIRVYEQYF.

In its sample, this clonotype was seen many times. The genes are TRBV29-1 and TRBJ2-1; TRBD1 aligns across 8 bases. The CDR3 contains 16 residues. V lost 1 base to trimming and J lost 0 bases; unmatched junction nucleotides: 5. Germline V gene lookup returns CDR1 SQVTM and CDR2 ANQGSEA. CDR3: CSVEGSGTGSYNEQFF. The CDR3 DNA reads as TGCAGCGTTGAAGGGTCCGGGACAGGCTCCTACAATGAGCAGTTCTTC.

This clonotype has just a few counts. The chain uses TRBV20-1 and TRBJ2-1; 9 bases agree with TRBD2. Unmatched junction bases numbered 7, after V lost 4 bases and J lost 3 bases. Germline V lookup: CDR1 DFQATT, CDR2 SNEGSKA (reference sequence). The CDR3 is 15 amino acids. This CDR3 reads CSATTSGLGYNEQFF. The DNA for the CDR3 is TGCAGTGCTACCACTAGCGGGCTAGGCTACAATGAGCAGTTCTTC.

This clonotype was seen repeatedly, ten times or more. The chain joins TRBV28 to TRBJ2-5, with a weak D call TRBD2 (6 bases). The CDR3 loop spans 14 amino acids. Trimming left V 5 bases short and J 5 bases short, with 15 bases between. Germline V gives CDR1 MDHEN, CDR2 SYDVKM. CDR3 DNA: TGTGCCAGCAGTCCGCCGACTAGTACGGAGACCCAGTACTTC. Translation gives CASSPPTSTETQYF.

This sequence joins TRBV11-2 and TRBJ2-2; TRBD2 is a possible D gene (6 bases). CDR1 and CDR2 (germline): SGHAT, FQNNGV. The CDR3 covers 13 residues. V lost 3 bases, J lost 5 bases, and 7 bases lay in between. The CDR3 region has the DNA TGTGCCAGCAGCTTGCGGGATACCGGGGAGCTGTTTTTT. Translating it yields CASSLRDTGELFF.